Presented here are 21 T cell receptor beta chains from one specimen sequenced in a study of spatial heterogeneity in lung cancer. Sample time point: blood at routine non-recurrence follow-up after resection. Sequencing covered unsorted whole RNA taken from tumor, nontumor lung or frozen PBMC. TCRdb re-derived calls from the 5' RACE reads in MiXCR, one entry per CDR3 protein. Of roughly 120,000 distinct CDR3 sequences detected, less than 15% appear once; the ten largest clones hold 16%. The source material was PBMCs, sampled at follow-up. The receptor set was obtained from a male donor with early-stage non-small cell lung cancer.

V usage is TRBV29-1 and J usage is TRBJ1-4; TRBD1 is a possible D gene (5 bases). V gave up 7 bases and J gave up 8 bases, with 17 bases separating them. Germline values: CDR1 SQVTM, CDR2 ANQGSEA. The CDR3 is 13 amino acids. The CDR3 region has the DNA TGCAGCGCCTCAGGGAATTCTAGGGAAAAACTGTTTTTT. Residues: CSASGNSREKLFF.

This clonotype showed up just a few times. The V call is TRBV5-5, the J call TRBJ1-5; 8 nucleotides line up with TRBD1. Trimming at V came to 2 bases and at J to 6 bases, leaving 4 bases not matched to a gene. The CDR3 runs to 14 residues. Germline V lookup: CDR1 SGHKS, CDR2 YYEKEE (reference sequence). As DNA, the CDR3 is TGTGCCAGCAGCTTTCAGGGGGCTGGTCAGCCCCAGCATTTT. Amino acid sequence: CASSFQGAGQPQHF.

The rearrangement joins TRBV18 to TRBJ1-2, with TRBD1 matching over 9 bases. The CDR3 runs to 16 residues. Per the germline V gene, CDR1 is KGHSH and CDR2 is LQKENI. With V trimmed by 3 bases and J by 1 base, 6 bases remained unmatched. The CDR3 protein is CASSPKGTGSNYGYTF. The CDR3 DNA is TGTGCCAGCTCACCGAAAGGGACAGGGAGTAACTATGGCTACACCTTC.

CDR3 residues: CASSRESGYGYTF. CDR3 nucleotides: TGTGCCAGCAGCCGAGAAAGTGGCTATGGCTACACCTTC. The chain links TRBV3-1 to TRBJ1-2; D unresolved. V was shortened by 4 bases and J by 4 bases, with 10 bases between the two germline ends. The CDR3 length is 13 residues. Germline loops: CDR1 LGHDT, CDR2 YNNKEL (reference sequence). Full variable domain (outside the CDR3, taken from reference TRBV3-1 and TRBJ1-2): DTAVSQTPKYLVTQMGNDKSIKCEQNLGHDTMYWYKQDSKKFLKIMFSYNNKELIINETVPNRFSPKSPDKAHLNLHINSLELGDSAVYFCASSRESGYGYTFGSGTRLTVV.

Here the CDR3 DNA reads TGTGCCAGCAGCGAAATTAATGGGGTGGCCCCCATATATTTT. It specifies CASSEINGVAPIYF. This chain joins TRBV6-4 and TRBJ1-3; D is unresolved. The germline gives CDR1 MRHNA, CDR2 SNTAGT. V gave up 6 bases and J gave up 11 bases, with 20 bases separating them. The CDR3 sequence is 14 residues long.

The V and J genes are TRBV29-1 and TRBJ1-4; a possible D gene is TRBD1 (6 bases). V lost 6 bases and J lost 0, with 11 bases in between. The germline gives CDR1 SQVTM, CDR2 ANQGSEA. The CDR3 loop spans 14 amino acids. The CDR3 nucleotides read TGCAGCGTCTCGGACAGACCAACTAATGAAAAACTGTTTTTT. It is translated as CSVSDRPTNEKLFF.

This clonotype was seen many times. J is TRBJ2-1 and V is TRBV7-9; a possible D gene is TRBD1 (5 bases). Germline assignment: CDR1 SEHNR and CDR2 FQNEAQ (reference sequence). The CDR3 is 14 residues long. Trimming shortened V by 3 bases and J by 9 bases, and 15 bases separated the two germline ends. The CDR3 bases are TGTGCCAGCAGCTTGCGTTTAGGGGTGATTGAGCAGTTCTTC. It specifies CASSLRLGVIEQFF.

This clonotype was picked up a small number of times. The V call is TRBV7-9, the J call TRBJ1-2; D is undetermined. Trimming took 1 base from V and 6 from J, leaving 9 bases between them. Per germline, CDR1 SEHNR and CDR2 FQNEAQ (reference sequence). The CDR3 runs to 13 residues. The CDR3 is CASSLVQGDGYTF. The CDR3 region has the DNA TGTGCCAGCAGCTTAGTTCAAGGAGATGGCTACACCTTC.

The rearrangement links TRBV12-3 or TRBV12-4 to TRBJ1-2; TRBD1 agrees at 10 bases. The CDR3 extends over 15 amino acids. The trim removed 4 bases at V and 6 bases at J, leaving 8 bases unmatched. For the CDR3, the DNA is TGTGCCAGCAGTTCCCGACGACAGGGGGCAGATGGCTACACCTTC. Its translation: CASSSRRQGADGYTF.

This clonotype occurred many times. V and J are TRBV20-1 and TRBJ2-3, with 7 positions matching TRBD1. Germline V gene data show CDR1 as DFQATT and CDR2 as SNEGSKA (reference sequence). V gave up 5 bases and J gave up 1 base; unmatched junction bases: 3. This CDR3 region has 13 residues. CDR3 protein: CSARGQRTDTQYF. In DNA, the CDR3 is TGCAGTGCTCGGGGACAGCGCACAGATACGCAGTATTTT.

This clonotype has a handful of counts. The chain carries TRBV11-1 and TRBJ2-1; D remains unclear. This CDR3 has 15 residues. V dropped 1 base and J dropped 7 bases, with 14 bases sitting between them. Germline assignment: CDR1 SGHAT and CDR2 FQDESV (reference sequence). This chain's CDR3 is CASSLESIGRNEQFF. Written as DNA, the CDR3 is TGTGCCAGCAGCTTAGAATCCATCGGACGTAATGAGCAGTTCTTC.

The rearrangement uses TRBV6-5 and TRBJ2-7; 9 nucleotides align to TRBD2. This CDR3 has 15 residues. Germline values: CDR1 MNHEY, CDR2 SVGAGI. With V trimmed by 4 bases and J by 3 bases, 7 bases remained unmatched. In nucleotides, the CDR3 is TGTGCCAGCAGTTTAATAGCGGGGGACCACTACGAGCAGTACTTC. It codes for CASSLIAGDHYEQYF.

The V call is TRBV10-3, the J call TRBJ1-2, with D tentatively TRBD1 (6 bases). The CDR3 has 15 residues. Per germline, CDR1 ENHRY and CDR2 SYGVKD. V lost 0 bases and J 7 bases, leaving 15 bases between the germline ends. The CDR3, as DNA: TGTGCCATCAGTGAGTCGCGGCAGGGGAACGGTGGCTACACCTTC. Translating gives CAISESRQGNGGYTF.

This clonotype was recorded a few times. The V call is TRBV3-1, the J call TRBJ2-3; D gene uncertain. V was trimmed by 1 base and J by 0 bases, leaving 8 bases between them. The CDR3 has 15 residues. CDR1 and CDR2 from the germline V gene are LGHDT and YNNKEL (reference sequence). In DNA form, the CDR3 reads TGTGCCAGCAGCCAAGTCTTCGGGAGCACAGATACGCAGTATTTT. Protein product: CASSQVFGSTDTQYF.

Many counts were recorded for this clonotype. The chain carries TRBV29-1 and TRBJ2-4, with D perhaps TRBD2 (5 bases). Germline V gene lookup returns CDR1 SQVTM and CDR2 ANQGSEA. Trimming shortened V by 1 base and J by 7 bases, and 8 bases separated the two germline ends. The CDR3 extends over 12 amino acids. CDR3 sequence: CSVEVGENIQYF. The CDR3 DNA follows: TGCAGCGTTGAAGTCGGGGAGAACATTCAGTACTTC.

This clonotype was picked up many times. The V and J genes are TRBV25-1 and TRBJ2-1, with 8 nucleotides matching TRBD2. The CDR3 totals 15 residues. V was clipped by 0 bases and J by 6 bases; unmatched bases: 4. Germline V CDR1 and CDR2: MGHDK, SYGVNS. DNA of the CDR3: TGTGCCAGCAGTGAATACCCTAGCGGGTCCAATGAGCAGTTCTTC. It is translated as CASSEYPSGSNEQFF.

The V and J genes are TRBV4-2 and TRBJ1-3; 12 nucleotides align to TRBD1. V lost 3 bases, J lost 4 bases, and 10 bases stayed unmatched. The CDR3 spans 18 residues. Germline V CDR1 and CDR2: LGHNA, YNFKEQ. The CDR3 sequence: CASSQHPGQGAKGNTIYF. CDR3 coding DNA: TGTGCCAGCAGCCAGCACCCGGGACAGGGGGCGAAGGGAAACACCATATATTTT.

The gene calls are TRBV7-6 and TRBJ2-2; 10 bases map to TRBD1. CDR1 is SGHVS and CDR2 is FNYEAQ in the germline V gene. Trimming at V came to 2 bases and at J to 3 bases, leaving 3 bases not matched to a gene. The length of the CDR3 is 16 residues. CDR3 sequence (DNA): TGTGCCAGCAGCTTAAGACAGGGGGCCGACACCGGGGAGCTGTTTTTT. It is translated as CASSLRQGADTGELFF.

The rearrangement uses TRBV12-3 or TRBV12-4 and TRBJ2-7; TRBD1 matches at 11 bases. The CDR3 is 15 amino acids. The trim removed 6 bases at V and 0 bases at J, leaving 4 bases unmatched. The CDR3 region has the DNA TGTGCCAGCAGATGGACAGGGGGCCTCTCCTACGAGCAGTACTTC. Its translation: CASRWTGGLSYEQYF.

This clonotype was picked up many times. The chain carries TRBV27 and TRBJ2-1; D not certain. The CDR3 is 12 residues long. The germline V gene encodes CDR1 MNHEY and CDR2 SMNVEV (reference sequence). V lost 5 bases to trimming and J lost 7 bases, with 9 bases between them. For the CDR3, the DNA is TGTGCCAGCAGTCCCTTAGGGAATGAGCAGTTCTTC. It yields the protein CASSPLGNEQFF.

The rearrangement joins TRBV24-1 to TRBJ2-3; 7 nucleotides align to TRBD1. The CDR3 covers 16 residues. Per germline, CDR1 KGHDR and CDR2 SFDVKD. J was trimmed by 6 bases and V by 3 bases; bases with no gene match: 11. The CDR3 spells CATSDRQGPDQDTQYF. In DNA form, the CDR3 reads TGTGCCACCAGTGATCGACAGGGCCCAGATCAGGATACGCAGTATTTT.